This T cell receptor (beta chain) was recovered during a study of OX40 agonist ivuxolimab in advanced cancers. The protocol was immunoSEQ multiplex PCR, while the TCRdb copy is restricted to in-frame clones and leaves out a portion. The data hold approximately 68,000 clones, with almost 90% observed a single time. Any history of autoimmune disease or systemic immunosuppression disqualified patients. Germline values: CDR1 MRHNA, CDR2 SNTAGT. V was pared by 8 bases and J by 4 bases, with 12 bases of the junction left unmatched. The CDR3 covers 16 residues. The chain employs TRBV6-4 and TRBJ2-1; 9 bases agree with TRBD2. The sample was CD4+ or CD8+ T cells sorted from blood, taken in a trial of the OX40 agonist ivuxolimab. The receptor was isolated from an adult with an advanced solid tumor such as melanoma, head and neck, liver or kidney cancer. Here the CDR3 reads CASALLAGDPYNEQFF. In nucleotides, the CDR3 is TGTGCCAGCGCCCTATTAGCGGGAGATCCTTACAATGAGCAGTTCTTC.